The 6 T cell receptor beta chains below were found in one sample sequenced in a study of CD8+CD57+ T cells in acquired aplastic anemia (dated by TCRdb to 2017 to 2018). The reads were generated on an Illumina HiSeq 2000. TCR beta VDJ combination and CDR3 sequence profiling used genomic DNA as the template. TCRdb ran its own pipeline on the public reads, namely fastp trimming at Q25 and MiXCR clone calling, and kept in-frame beta chains. Under each unique CDR3 protein, matching rows form one entry showing the most common genes and DNA. This sample holds some 180,000 distinct CDR3 sequences; nearly 65% were observed only once. The leading ten clones occupy more than 40% of the sample. Patients chosen for sequencing had shown expansion of CD8+CD57+ cells by flow cytometry. The specimen was sorted CD4+, CD8+, or CD8+CD57+ T cells (not recorded which) from PBMCs. The receptors were sampled from a human donor with aplastic anemia.

The chain links TRBV20-1 to TRBJ2-7; maybe TRBD2 (5 bases). The CDR3 loop spans 14 amino acids. Germline V CDR1 and CDR2: DFQATT, SNEGSKA (reference sequence). The ends were cut back, 0 bases at V and 6 bases at J, with 15 bases in the middle. DNA for the CDR3: TGCAGTGCTAGAGACTTCCTAGCCTTAGGCGAGCAGTACTTC. Protein: CSARDFLALGEQYF.

In its sample, this clonotype was seen a few times. The rearrangement uses TRBV2 and TRBJ2-5; 10 bases map to TRBD1. CDR3 length: 15 residues. Trimming removed 6 bases from V and 7 bases from J; junction bases left unmatched: 11. Germline loops: CDR1 SNHLY, CDR2 FYNNEI. The CDR3 region is CASSDRGQGIRTQYF. DNA of the CDR3: TGTGCCAGCAGCGACAGGGGGCAAGGGATTCGGACCCAGTACTTC.

This clonotype has a count of ten or more. This chain connects TRBV2 to TRBJ1-1, with D possibly TRBD1 on 5 matching bases. The CDR3 covers 15 residues. V was shortened by 8 bases and J by 0 bases, with 16 bases between the two germline ends. Germline values: CDR1 SNHLY, CDR2 FYNNEI. The CDR3 coding sequence is TGTGCCAGCCTGGGACGGATGGGTCTGAACACTGAAGCTTTCTTT. Translated: CASLGRMGLNTEAFF.

The chain recombines TRBV2 with TRBJ1-4; D possibly corresponds to TRBD1 (6 bases). The V gene lost 1 base and the J gene lost 8 bases, with 14 bases spanning the gap. The V gene's germline CDR1 is SNHLY and CDR2 FYNNEI. The CDR3 contains 15 residues. This CDR3 reads CASSEVGRQEEKLFF. CDR3 DNA: TGTGCCAGCAGTGAAGTTGGGAGACAGGAGGAAAAACTGTTTTTT.

In this sample, this clonotype turned up a few times. This chain joins TRBV7-6 and TRBJ1-1, with D possibly matching TRBD1 (5 bases). The CDR3 spans 21 residues. Looked up from germline, CDR1 is SGHVS and CDR2 is FNYEAQ. Trimming stripped 1 base from V and 0 bases from J, with 27 bases between. The CDR3 nucleotides are TGTGCCAGCAGCTTAGAAGCTATGGGATGGACGGCGCGGGGGATGAACACTGAAGCTTTCTTT. Translation gives CASSLEAMGWTARGMNTEAFF.

The rearrangement uses TRBV9 and TRBJ1-6; D gene uncertain. Deletions cut 0 bases from V and 7 bases from J, with 8 bases between. This CDR3 spans 14 amino acids. The germline V gene has CDR1 SGDLS and CDR2 YYNGEE. CDR3 loop: CASSVGAENSPLHF. As DNA, the CDR3 is TGTGCCAGCAGCGTAGGGGCGGAGAATTCACCCCTCCACTTT.